This T cell receptor beta chain was retrieved from a study of response to subunit inactivated influenza vaccine. TCRdb called the RT-PCR reads again in MiXCR, with one record for every CDR3 protein. The profile shows 450,000 to 600,000 distinct CDR3 sequences, more than 15% of them singletons. The CDR3 spans 14 residues. Per the germline V gene, CDR1 is DFQATT and CDR2 is SNEGSKA (reference sequence). Losses at the gene ends were 6 bases for V and 4 bases for J; bases not matched to a gene: 9. In this sample, this clonotype turned up a few times. The material was CD4+ T cells sorted from PBMCs, obtained around 25 months after vaccination. This chain joins TRBV20-1 and TRBJ2-7; 10 nucleotides align to TRBD1. The TCR sequence derives from a man between 50 and 69 years old who received an inactivated influenza vaccine. The CDR3 coding sequence is TGCAGTGCCGCAAGACAGGGGGCTGGTTACGAGCAGTACTTC. Translated, it gives CSAARQGAGYEQYF.